Shown below are 10 T cell receptor beta chains from a single sample sequenced in a study of cytomegalovirus exposure and HLA in healthy donors. Amplification used 60 Vbeta primers and 13 Jbeta primers. Sequencing was performed with immunoSEQ multiplex PCR; in TCRdb, only in-frame clones are kept and a portion is missing. The sample includes 150,000 to 200,000 clones, 82% of them seen just once. The sequenced material came from PBMCs. These receptors all come from a woman younger than 30 in good health and CMV-seronegative.

The chain has TRBV19 and TRBJ2-5; 7 nucleotides agree with TRBD2. The CDR3 extends over 15 amino acids. Germline values: CDR1 LNHDA, CDR2 SQIVND (reference sequence). V lost 2 bases and J lost 4; bases outside the gene matches: 7. The CDR3 region is CASSITWEGGETQYF. CDR3 DNA: TGTGCCAGTAGTATAACATGGGAGGGCGGAGAGACCCAGTACTTC.

The chain carries TRBV7-2 and TRBJ2-3, with TRBD2 identical over 10 bases. The germline V gene has CDR1 SGHTA and CDR2 FQGNSA. J lost 4 bases, V lost 2 bases, and 12 bases had no gene match. CDR3 length equals 18 residues. CDR3 coding DNA: TGTGCCAGCAGCTTACTTTCAGCGGGAGGGGGATTGGCAGATACGCAGTATTTT. Translation: CASSLLSAGGGLADTQYF.

This sequence joins TRBV5-1 and TRBJ2-5; 7 nucleotides line up with TRBD1. The CDR3 has 14 residues. V trimming: 4 bases; J trimming: 2 bases; junction bases outside the gene matches: 5. Germline V gives CDR1 SGHRS, CDR2 YFSETQ. The CDR3 loop reads CASSATGVQETQYF. In DNA form, the CDR3 reads TGCGCCAGCAGCGCCACAGGGGTTCAAGAGACCCAGTACTTC.

V usage is TRBV23-1 and J usage is TRBJ2-7, with 7 bases fitting TRBD2. TRBV23-1 is an ORF; its function is uncertain. Germline trimming cut 3 bases from V and 3 bases from J; bases unmatched to any gene: 8. CDR3 size: 15 residues. Here the CDR3 reads CASSQVAGVSYEQYV. In nucleotides, the CDR3 is TGCGCCAGCAGTCAGGTCGCGGGAGTCAGCTACGAGCAGTACGTC.

The rearrangement joins TRBV11-3 to TRBJ2-4; tentatively, D is TRBD1 (5 bases). V gave up 5 bases and J gave up 3 bases, with 17 bases separating them. Per germline, CDR1 SGHNT and CDR2 YENEEA. The CDR3 runs to 16 residues. CDR3 DNA: TGTGCCAGCAGCGAAACAGGATCGACTCACAAAAACATTCAGTACTTC. Encoded protein: CASSETGSTHKNIQYF.

This chain links TRBV28 with TRBJ1-4, with D tentatively TRBD1 (5 bases). Germline assignment: CDR1 MDHEN and CDR2 SYDVKM. CDR3 length: 14 residues. V was trimmed by 7 bases and J by 5 bases, leaving 14 bases between them. For the CDR3, the DNA is TGTGCCAGCATGGGGGGGAGTGTGAATGAAAAACTGTTTTTT. Translation gives CASMGGSVNEKLFF.

In its sample, this clone was seen once. The genes are TRBV18 and TRBJ1-1; the match to TRBD1 covers 7 bases. The junction had 2 bases not matched to a gene; V was cut back by 3 bases and J by 1 base. The CDR3 covers 14 residues. Germline V lookup: CDR1 KGHSH, CDR2 LQKENI. The CDR3 sequence: CASSPDRWNTEAFF. Here the CDR3 DNA reads TGTGCCAGCTCACCGGACAGGTGGAACACTGAAGCTTTCTTT.

The V and J genes are TRBV27 and TRBJ2-3; D may be TRBD1 (6 bases). The CDR3 loop spans 15 amino acids. V lost 5 bases and J 0 bases, leaving 12 bases between the germline ends. Germline V gene sequence: CDR1 MNHEY, CDR2 SMNVEV (reference sequence). CDR3 in amino acids: CASSQGTRSTDTQYF. The CDR3 nucleotides are TGTGCCAGCAGTCAGGGGACACGGAGCACAGATACGCAGTATTTT.

V usage is TRBV30 and J usage is TRBJ2-1; D possibly corresponds to TRBD2 (6 bases). Germline loops: CDR1 GTSNPN, CDR2 SVGIG (reference sequence). The CDR3 is 11 residues long. The CDR3 is CARRDYNEQFF. CDR3 coding DNA: TGTGCGCGGCGGGACTACAATGAGCAGTTCTTC.

V and J are TRBV4-3 and TRBJ2-7; 8 bases are shared with TRBD1. Germline V lookup: CDR1 LGHNA, CDR2 YSLEER. The junction had 8 bases not matched to a gene; V was cut back by 4 bases and J by 0 bases. The CDR3 loop spans 16 amino acids. CDR3 region: CASSLSRTGSSYEQYF. The CDR3 DNA is TGCGCCAGCAGCCTCTCGCGGACAGGGAGCTCCTACGAGCAGTACTTC.